Shown below are 32 T cell receptor beta chains from a single sample sequenced in a study of radiotherapy plus CTLA-4 blockade in lung cancer. Libraries were prepared by immunoSEQ multiplex PCR; TCRdb keeps only in-frame clonotypes and omits some of them. The sample has tens of thousands of clones; just over 75% are singletons. This specimen consisted of peripheral blood, obtained from a patient treated with radiotherapy plus ipilimumab. These receptors came from a human donor with non-small cell lung cancer who had a partial response to radiotherapy plus ipilimumab.

This clone has only a few counts. The chain is built from TRBV5-6 and TRBJ2-1; D is unresolved. This CDR3 spans 15 amino acids. Germline V gene sequence: CDR1 SGHDT, CDR2 YYEEEE. Trimming stripped 3 bases from V and 0 bases from J, with 10 bases between. The CDR3 loop is CASSSATSSYNEQFF. CDR3 DNA sequence: TGTGCCAGCAGCTCAGCGACCAGCTCCTACAATGAGCAGTTCTTC. The complete variable domain, with remaining parts taken from reference TRBV5-6 and TRBJ2-1, reads DAGVTQSPTHLIKTRGQQVTLRCSPKSGHDTVSWYQQALGQGPQFIFQYYEEEERQRGNFPDRFSGHQFPNYSSELNVNALLLGDSALYLCASSSATSSYNEQFFGPGTRLTVL.

Remarks on this clone: At one end, the junction sequence differs from germline, possibly due to a read error. This chain links TRBV28 with TRBJ1-4; a weak D match, TRBD1 (6 bases). From germline, CDR1 is MDHEN and CDR2 SYDVKM. This CDR3 comprises 14 residues. Written as DNA, the CDR3 is TGTGCCAGCAGTTTAGCGACAGGCTCTGAAGAACTGTTTTTT. Translating gives CASSLATGSEELFF.

The chain carries TRBV9 and TRBJ1-1; the match to TRBD1 covers 8 bases. Germline CDR1 and CDR2: SGDLS and YYNGEE. The length of the CDR3 is 16 residues. V lost 2 bases and J lost 1; bases outside the gene matches: 7. The CDR3 here is CASSVSGGARNTEAFF. CDR3 DNA sequence: TGTGCCAGCAGCGTCTCAGGGGGCGCAAGGAACACTGAAGCTTTCTTT.

The J gene is TRBJ2-4, the V gene TRBV2, with TRBD2 matching 7 bases. From germline, CDR1 is SNHLY and CDR2 FYNNEI. J lost 6 bases, V lost 7 bases, and 6 bases had no gene match. The CDR3 spans 13 residues. CDR3 nucleotide sequence: TGTGCCAGCACAGCGGGGAAGGGAAACATTCAGTACTTC. Amino acid sequence: CASTAGKGNIQYF.

The rearrangement joins TRBV5-4 to TRBJ1-2, with TRBD1 identical over 7 bases. Germline V gene data show CDR1 as SGHNT and CDR2 as YYREEE (reference sequence). With 4 bases clipped from V and 6 bases from J, the junction kept 9 bases outside the gene matches. The length of the CDR3 is 14 residues. The chain's CDR3 is CASSPAGQDHGYTF. The CDR3 coding sequence is TGTGCCAGCAGCCCAGCAGGACAGGACCATGGCTACACCTTC.

This clone was detected a few times. The rearrangement joins TRBV9 to TRBJ1-4; D may be TRBD1 (6 bases). The V end lost 0 bases, the J end lost 8 bases, and 11 bases lay between the germline ends. Germline CDR1 and CDR2: SGDLS and YYNGEE. This CDR3 is built from 14 residues. The CDR3 coding sequence is TGTGCCAGCAGCGTAGGGGGGGGGCCGGAAAAACTGTTTTTT. It is translated as CASSVGGGPEKLFF.

The V call is TRBV2, the J call TRBJ2-3, with D perhaps TRBD2 (6 bases). This CDR3 comprises 13 residues. CDR1 and CDR2 (germline): SNHLY, FYNNEI. Trimming removed 5 bases from V and 3 bases from J, with 9 bases in between. The CDR3 loop reads CASSPGRTDTQYF. In DNA, the CDR3 is TGTGCCAGCAGTCCCGGGAGAACAGATACGCAGTATTTT.

This chain connects TRBV6-5 to TRBJ1-1; 12 bases are shared with TRBD1. J gave up 1 base and V 6 bases, and 6 bases lay outside the gene matches. Germline CDR1 reads MNHEY; CDR2 reads SVGAGI. The CDR3 runs 16 residues. DNA for the CDR3: TGTGCCAGCAGCTACGGGACAGGGGGCCGGAACACTGAAGCTTTCTTT. It translates to CASSYGTGGRNTEAFF.

This rearrangement joins TRBV9 to TRBJ1-1; a weak D match, TRBD1 (6 bases). The CDR3 totals 15 residues. Germline V lookup: CDR1 SGDLS, CDR2 YYNGEE. Trimming cost V 0 bases and J 4 bases, with 13 bases left between them. CDR3 sequence reads: CASSVVAGAGTEAFF. The CDR3 DNA follows: TGTGCCAGCAGCGTAGTGGCGGGGGCGGGCACTGAAGCTTTCTTT.

This chain uses TRBV5-4 with TRBJ2-1; 9 bases are a match to TRBD1. J gave up 8 bases and V 4 bases, and 10 bases lay outside the gene matches. Per the germline V gene, CDR1 is SGHNT and CDR2 is YYREEE (reference sequence). CDR3 length: 15 amino acids. The chain's CDR3 is CASSVKGTGPHEQFF. DNA for the CDR3: TGTGCCAGCAGCGTGAAGGGGACAGGGCCTCATGAGCAGTTCTTC.

The chain combines TRBV2 with TRBJ2-3; 11 bases fit TRBD2. Germline CDR1 reads SNHLY; CDR2 reads FYNNEI. This CDR3 region has 17 residues. Trimming removed 2 bases from V and 5 bases from J; junction bases left unmatched: 9. CDR3 bases: TGTGCCAGCAGTGAACCGATGGGGCTAGCGGGGGGAGATACGCAGTATTTT. Translating gives CASSEPMGLAGGDTQYF.

The chain joins TRBV6-1 to TRBJ2-3; D possibly corresponds to TRBD1 (6 bases). Trimming took off 5 bases at V and 2 bases at J, with 11 bases between the two ends. Germline values: CDR1 MNHNS, CDR2 SASEGT. The CDR3 spans 14 residues. CDR3 sequence (DNA): TGTGCCAGCAGTCAGCGGACAGCCACAGATACGCAGTATTTT. It yields the protein CASSQRTATDTQYF.

The chain uses TRBV5-1 and TRBJ2-1, with TRBD1 matching over 9 bases. V dropped 4 bases and J dropped 8; count of bases not matched to a gene: 7. This CDR3 is built from 14 residues. Germline V gene lookup returns CDR1 SGHRS and CDR2 YFSETQ. This chain's CDR3 is CASSIRDRVDEQFF. The CDR3 DNA follows: TGCGCCAGCAGCATCCGGGACAGGGTCGATGAGCAGTTCTTC.

The gene calls are TRBV6-5 and TRBJ2-1; 8 nucleotides match TRBD2. The CDR3 totals 15 residues. The germline gives CDR1 MNHEY, CDR2 SVGAGI. The ends lost 6 bases at V and 4 bases at J; junction bases unmatched: 8. In DNA, the CDR3 is TGTGCCAGCAGAGCCCGGGGGGGAAGGTACAATGAGCAGTTCTTC. Encoded protein: CASRARGGRYNEQFF.

The chain links TRBV7-6 to TRBJ2-7; 12 bases are a match to TRBD1. The germline V gene encodes CDR1 SGHVS and CDR2 FNYEAQ. CDR3 length equals 14 residues. The V gene end was trimmed by 4 bases and the J gene end by 6 bases; junction bases not matched to a gene: 4. The CDR3 is CASSSGTGGSEQYF. The DNA of the CDR3 is TGTGCCAGCAGCTCCGGGACAGGGGGCTCCGAGCAGTACTTC.

V is TRBV7-9 and J is TRBJ2-6; 11 bases align to TRBD1. Trimming removed 4 bases from V and 1 base from J; junction bases left unmatched: 6. Germline V gene data show CDR1 as SEHNR and CDR2 as FQNEAQ (reference sequence). The CDR3 runs 18 residues. CDR3 coding DNA: TGTGCCAGCAGCTCGAGGACAGGGGGCCTTTCTGGGGCCAACGTCCTGACTTTC. Translated: CASSSRTGGLSGANVLTF.

This clone occurred a few times. The chain recombines TRBV6-5 with TRBJ2-7, with TRBD1 identical over 10 bases. Looked up from germline, CDR1 is MNHEY and CDR2 is SVGAGI. CDR3 length: 15 amino acids. Trimming at V came to 3 bases and at J to 1 base, leaving 3 bases not matched to a gene. CDR3 protein: CASSYGTGVSYEQYF. The CDR3 DNA follows: TGTGCCAGCAGTTATGGGACAGGGGTGTCCTACGAGCAGTACTTC.

The J gene is TRBJ2-3, the V gene TRBV5-1; D possibly corresponds to TRBD1 (5 bases). The CDR3 spans 14 residues. Germline V gene sequence: CDR1 SGHRS, CDR2 YFSETQ. The germline V and J ends were trimmed by 0 bases and 3 bases, with 8 bases remaining between them. CDR3 in DNA: TGCGCCAGCAGCTTGGTGGACATTACAGATACGCAGTATTTT. Residues: CASSLVDITDTQYF.

The V and J genes are TRBV19 and TRBJ1-6, with TRBD1 matching 9 bases. V was pared by 1 base and J by 10 bases, with 2 bases of the junction left unmatched. This CDR3 is built from 14 residues. Germline CDR1 LNHDA, CDR2 SQIVND (reference sequence). The CDR3 protein is CASSIGTGVSPLHF. The CDR3 coding sequence is TGTGCCAGTAGTATAGGGACAGGGGTATCACCCCTCCACTTT.

The chain carries TRBV28 and TRBJ1-5; possibly TRBD1 for D (5 bases). In germline, CDR1 is MDHEN, CDR2 SYDVKM. Trimming took 2 bases from V and 3 from J, leaving 11 bases between them. The CDR3 is 15 residues long. This chain's CDR3 is CASSLAGSNNQPQHF. The CDR3 coding sequence is TGTGCCAGCAGTTTAGCAGGGTCAAACAATCAGCCCCAGCATTTT.

This clone qualifies as medium-sized (0.01 to 0.1%). The rearrangement uses TRBV4-1 and TRBJ1-1; D is uncertain. CDR3 length equals 13 residues. V was cut by 4 bases and J by 11 bases, with 17 bases left in between. The germline V gene encodes CDR1 MGHRA and CDR2 YSYEKL. Here the CDR3 DNA reads TGCGCCAGCAGCCCAAGTACCGGAGTAAAGGCTTTCTTT. Protein sequence: CASSPSTGVKAFF.

The chain uses TRBV5-1 and TRBJ2-5; possibly TRBD1 for D (6 bases). Germline lookup yields CDR1 SGHRS and CDR2 YFSETQ. The CDR3 totals 16 residues. V was shortened by 1 base and J by 1 base, with 14 bases between the two germline ends. CDR3 in DNA: TGCGCCAGCAGCTTGCTGCTTAGGGGGACCCAAGAGACCCAGTACTTC. Amino acids: CASSLLLRGTQETQYF.

V usage is TRBV9 and J usage is TRBJ1-2; D call uncertain. V gave up 4 bases and J gave up 5 bases, with 6 bases separating them. This CDR3 comprises 11 residues. The germline V gene encodes CDR1 SGDLS and CDR2 YYNGEE. CDR3 nucleotide sequence: TGTGCCAGCAGCCGAGGTTATGGCTACACCTTC. This encodes CASSRGYGYTF.

This clone was counted a few times. This rearrangement joins TRBV30 to TRBJ2-3, with D perhaps TRBD2 (6 bases). V lost 0 bases and J lost 2, with 21 bases in between. The germline gives CDR1 GTSNPN, CDR2 SVGIG (reference sequence). The CDR3 covers 18 residues. CDR3 bases: TGTGCCTGGAGTGTATTAAAGGGCGGGGCAACGGCCACAGATACGCAGTATTTT. Amino acid sequence: CAWSVLKGGATATDTQYF. Drawing the rest from reference TRBV30 and TRBJ2-3, the complete variable domain is SQTIHQWPATLVQPVGSPLSLECTVEGTSNPNLYWYRQAAGRGLQLLFYSVGIGQISSEVPQNLSASRPQDRQFILSSKKLLLSDSGFYLCAWSVLKGGATATDTQYFGPGTRLTVL.

The table lists this clone with a few counts. This sequence joins TRBV2 and TRBJ1-4; D call uncertain. The germline V gene encodes CDR1 SNHLY and CDR2 FYNNEI. V was trimmed by 7 bases and J by 3 bases, leaving 6 bases between them. The CDR3 has 12 amino acids. In DNA, the CDR3 is TGTGCCAGCACTGTAGCTAATGAAAAACTGTTTTTT. Encoded protein: CASTVANEKLFF.

The chain has TRBV7-9 and TRBJ2-1; 8 bases line up with TRBD1. CDR3 length: 17 residues. The junction had 7 bases not matched to a gene; V was cut back by 2 bases and J by 1 base. Germline assignment: CDR1 SEHNR and CDR2 FQNEAQ (reference sequence). The CDR3: CASSLIPGQGSYNEQFF. CDR3 in DNA: TGTGCCAGCAGCTTAATCCCCGGACAGGGTTCCTACAATGAGCAGTTCTTC.

The chain joins TRBV27 to TRBJ1-6, with TRBD1 matching over 7 bases. J lost 9 bases, V lost 8 bases, and 10 bases had no gene match. CDR3 size: 14 residues. The germline V gene has CDR1 MNHEY and CDR2 SMNVEV (reference sequence). The DNA for the CDR3 is TGTGCCAGCTGTGACAGGGAGGTTGGTTCACCCCTCCACTTT. Translating gives CASCDREVGSPLHF.

This clone came up a few times. The chain links TRBV6-6 to TRBJ1-1; D is unresolved. The CDR3 has 13 amino acids. The germline V gene encodes CDR1 MNHNY and CDR2 SVGAGI (reference sequence). Trimming removed 6 bases from V and 4 bases from J, with 12 bases in between. The CDR3: CASRTTSGTEAFF. Written as DNA, the CDR3 is TGTGCCAGCAGAACTACCAGCGGCACTGAAGCTTTCTTT.

The chain links TRBV5-5 to TRBJ1-3; TRBD1 matches at 9 bases. This CDR3 has 15 residues. Germline CDR1 SGHKS, CDR2 YYEKEE (reference sequence). Trimming cost V 4 bases and J 4 bases; bases outside gene matches: 6. This chain's CDR3 is CASSIKQGAGNTIYF. CDR3 in DNA: TGTGCCAGCAGCATCAAACAGGGGGCCGGAAACACCATATATTTT. The full variable domain, with the rest looked up from reference TRBV5-5 and TRBJ1-3, is DAGVTQSPTHLIKTRGQQVTLRCSPISGHKSVSWYQQVLGQGPQFIFQYYEKEERGRGNFPDRFSARQFPNYSSELNVNALLLGDSALYLCASSIKQGAGNTIYFGEGSWLTVV.

The table lists this clone with a count of one. The V gene is TRBV5-1, the J gene TRBJ1-4, with 9 bases matching TRBD1. The V gene's germline CDR1 is SGHRS and CDR2 YFSETQ. The junction had 2 bases not matched to a gene; V was cut back by 2 bases and J by 6 bases. The CDR3 length is 14 residues. The CDR3 DNA follows: TGCGCCAGCAGCTTCGACAGGGGGGATGAAAAACTGTTTTTT. The encoded protein is CASSFDRGDEKLFF.

This clone has just a few counts. The V call is TRBV6-1, the J call TRBJ2-7; 13 bases are a match to TRBD2. V shed 7 bases, J shed 3 bases, and the junction held 3 bases outside the gene matches. The length of the CDR3 is 14 residues. Germline V gene data show CDR1 as MNHNS and CDR2 as SASEGT. CDR3 sequence: CASTGLAGVYEQYF. In nucleotides, the CDR3 is TGTGCCAGCACAGGACTAGCGGGGGTCTACGAGCAGTACTTC.

The chain links TRBV14 to TRBJ2-7, with TRBD2 as a possible D gene (7 bases). V was pared by 1 base and J by 1 base, with 11 bases between. Germline CDR1 SGHDN, CDR2 FVKESK. This CDR3 comprises 15 residues. For the CDR3, the DNA is TGTGCCAGCAGCCAAGTGGGGGGGCAATCCTACGAGCAGTACTTC. Its protein product is CASSQVGGQSYEQYF.